The 4 T cell receptor beta chains reported below all come from one sample, sequenced in a study of T cells in localized non-small cell lung cancer. Generated by immunoSEQ multiplex PCR, the TCRdb table keeps only in-frame clones and is missing some. The sample has some 40,000 clones, about 92% seen once. Sequencing used peripheral blood, obtained before any cancer treatment. The receptor set was obtained from a female donor at least 60 years old with stage I lung adenocarcinoma.

The chain is built from TRBV5-1 and TRBJ1-6, with a weak D call TRBD1 (5 bases). The CDR3 has 16 amino acids. V lost 2 bases, J lost 6 bases, and 15 bases lay in between. Per the germline V gene, CDR1 is SGHRS and CDR2 is YFSETQ. CDR3 sequence (DNA): TGCGCCAGCAGCTTACAGGCATTGGGGGGTAATTCACCCCTCCACTTT. Translating it yields CASSLQALGGNSPLHF.

This clone appeared a few times. The chain has TRBV5-6 and TRBJ2-7; weak D call: TRBD2 (6 bases). The CDR3 loop spans 15 amino acids. V was pared by 3 bases and J by 4 bases, with 17 bases between. The germline V gene has CDR1 SGHDT and CDR2 YYEEEE. The CDR3 sequence is CASSWLKGGGYEQYF. CDR3 nucleotides: TGTGCCAGCAGCTGGCTGAAAGGTGGAGGGTACGAGCAGTACTTC.

The V gene is TRBV6-6, the J gene TRBJ2-5; no clear D gene. The CDR3 contains 11 residues. Looked up from germline, CDR1 is MNHNY and CDR2 is SVGAGI (reference sequence). V gave up 5 bases and J gave up 1 base, with 2 bases separating them. CDR3 DNA: TGTGCCAGCAGTCCCCAAGAGACCCAGTACTTC. Translating it yields CASSPQETQYF.

The table lists this clone with a count of one. The V call is TRBV19, the J call TRBJ1-4; 12 positions agree with TRBD1. The V segment lost 9 bases and the J segment 5 bases; nucleotides outside the gene matches: 13. In germline, CDR1 is LNHDA, CDR2 SQIVND (reference sequence). CDR3 size: 17 residues. The DNA for the CDR3 is TGTGCCAGCACCCGGGACAGGGGGCAAGTTGGAAATGAAAAACTGTTTTTT. Translating gives CASTRDRGQVGNEKLFF.